These T cell receptor beta chains were read from a single sample in a study of blood T cell repertoires in COVID-19. Measured with immunoSEQ multiplex PCR; TCRdb has only the in-frame clones, and not every one. The data hold 300,000 to 400,000 clones, with 86% observed a single time. The specimen sequenced was peripheral blood. Receptors originate from a woman aged 60-75 years with COVID-19, enrolled during active disease. Each CDR3 is given with its conserved first and last residue. Fields, in order: V gene, D gene, J gene, CDR3 DNA, CDR3 protein. A D gene is named only where the DNA matches it firmly.

TRBV13,.,TRBJ2-7,TGTGCCAGCAGCCTAGGGAGGGGGCGAGGAAGGCACGAGCAGTACTTC,CASSLGRGRGRHEQYF
TRBV6-2/TRBV6-3,TRBD1,TRBJ2-7,TGTGCCAGCAGTCTCCGGGACAGGTCCTACGAGCAGTACTTC,CASSLRDRSYEQYF
TRBV5-1,TRBD1,TRBJ1-2,TGCGCCAGCAGCCCACAATCGGGACAGGGCGGCTATGGCTACACCTTC,CASSPQSGQGGYGYTF
TRBV30,.,TRBJ1-2,TGTGCCTGGAGAGGATGGGCAGCCAAGTTTAGCTATGGCTACACCTTC,CAWRGWAAKFSYGYTF
TRBV7-2,TRBD2,TRBJ2-5,TGTGCCAGCAGCTTAGAACTAGCGGCTTTTTACTTC,CASSLELAAFYF
TRBV7-9,TRBD1,TRBJ2-1,TGTGCCAGCAGCTTAAGGGGGCCCCCGGATGAGCAGTTCTTC,CASSLRGPPDEQFF
TRBV5-8,TRBD1,TRBJ1-5,TGTGCCAGCAGCCCACCGGGACAGGGTTTTCAGCCCCAGCATTTT,CASSPPGQGFQPQHF
TRBV5-1,TRBD1,TRBJ2-7,TGCGCCTGCGGTGGGACAGGGGATAGCTACGAGCAGTACTTC,CACGGTGDSYEQYF
TRBV19,.,TRBJ1-2,TGTGCCAGTAGTTCCGGACAGTCCTATGGCTACACCTTC,CASSSGQSYGYTF
TRBV14,.,TRBJ2-5,TGTGCCAGCAGCCGAGGGTCTAGCAACCAAGAGACCCAGTACTTC,CASSRGSSNQETQYF